Following are 3 T cell receptor beta chains from one sample sequenced in a study of T-cell reconstitution after alpha-beta-depleted transplantation in children. Preparation of the TCRbeta library was carried out with unique molecular identifiers. TCRdb reanalysed the PCR reads using MiXCR and keeps one entry per CDR3 protein. This table has roughly 310,000 distinct CDR3 sequences, about a quarter appearing once. Sequencing used PBMCs, mostly from graft donor cells, obtained 180 days after TCRalphabeta/CD19-depleted stem cell transplant. These receptors all stem from a male patient younger than 18 who had a stem cell transplant for acute lymphoblastic leukemia, so the T cells may come from the graft donor.

The table lists this clonotype with a few counts. V and J are TRBV27 and TRBJ2-7, with unresolved D. Per the germline V gene, CDR1 is MNHEY and CDR2 is SMNVEV (reference sequence). V gave up 5 bases and J gave up 3 bases, with 14 bases separating them. The length of the CDR3 is 14 residues. The CDR3 protein is CASSPRLLNYEQYF. Written as DNA, the CDR3 is TGTGCCAGCAGTCCCCGACTCCTTAACTACGAGCAGTACTTC.

The V call is TRBV12-5, the J call TRBJ2-1; D call uncertain. Germline assignment: CDR1 LGHNT and CDR2 FRNRAP. The length of the CDR3 is 17 residues. V lost 1 base and J lost 2, with 15 bases in between. The CDR3, as DNA: TGTGCTAGTGGTTTGGCCTCCTATAGGACCACCTACAATGAGCAGTTCTTC. This sequence encodes CASGLASYRTTYNEQFF.

This clonotype was recorded a few times. The J gene is TRBJ2-2, the V gene TRBV5-5, with D perhaps TRBD2 (5 bases). V lost 5 bases and J lost 2, with 16 bases in between. Germline CDR1 is SGHKS and CDR2 is YYEKEE (reference sequence). There are 16 residues in the CDR3. CDR3 sequence reads: CASSFGLFSNTGELFF. Here the CDR3 DNA reads TGTGCCAGCAGTTTTGGACTTTTTTCCAACACCGGGGAGCTGTTTTTT.